This T cell receptor beta chain comes out of a study of tumor and adjacent non-tumor tissue in lung cancer. This sample's RNA came from whole unsorted tissue. The normal lung tissue was taken more than 3 cm from the tumor edge. Three rounds of nested PCR, following a modified ARM-PCR protocol, produced the TCRbeta library. TCRdb reanalysed the multiplex PCR reads using MiXCR and keeps one entry per CDR3 protein. The sample has 35,000 to 55,000 distinct CDR3 sequences, over 55% seen once. Trimming left V 8 bases short and J 0 bases short, with 8 bases between. Germline CDR1 MNHEY, CDR2 SVGEGT. The CDR3 is 14 amino acids. Findings and caveats of the study: Shorter survival was associated with higher TCR diversity in tumors.

This clonotype was seen many times. Antigen unknown. Sequencing was carried out using distant non-tumor lung tissue. The chain recombines TRBV6-2 or TRBV6-3 with TRBJ2-6; D call uncertain. The sequence came from a man aged 50-59 years with non-small cell lung cancer. The CDR3 DNA follows: TGTGCCAGCCTCGTAGACTCTGGGGCCAACGTCCTGACTTTC. Translation: CASLVDSGANVLTF.